This entry features one TCR beta chain sequence. Its antigen remains unidentified. Only in-frame clones appear in the TCRdb table, and some are missing; sequencing was by immunoSEQ multiplex PCR. In the table there are about 450,000 clones, approximately 89% of which are singletons. Treatment meaning: some 20 received Ad26.COV2.S at low or high dose, single or two shots; about 5 received placebo; per-sample allocation not given. Day 63 after the first injection of vaccine or placebo was the sampling time. Cohort 1b enrolled adults aged 18-55 years in Boston. This CDR3 comprises 14 residues. The J segment lost 8 bases and the V segment lost 5 bases, leaving 9 bases of the junction unmatched. The germline gives CDR1 SGHNT, CDR2 YENEEA. This sample is part of a study of Ad26.COV2.S vaccination and SARS-CoV-2 variants. Whole-study findings and limits: Researchers cautioned that TCR breadth and depth analyses may have underestimated total T cell responses.

The chain links TRBV11-3 to TRBJ2-4, with TRBD1 matching 7 bases. The sequence derives from a person between 18 and 65 years old who received the Ad26.COV2.S COVID-19 vaccine or a placebo. Sequences were derived from peripheral blood, sampled in a trial of Ad26.COV2.S vaccine versus placebo. For the CDR3, the DNA is TGTGCCAGCAGCCCCCGACAGGGATCGTACATTCAGTACTTC. Translated: CASSPRQGSYIQYF.